The clone carrying this T cell receptor beta chain was seen ten or more times. TCRdb re-called the 5' RACE reads through MiXCR, storing one row per CDR3 protein. The table has some 300,000 distinct CDR3 sequences, about 10% seen once. The record originates from a study of T cells after yellow fever vaccination. The V end lost 4 bases, the J end lost 0 bases, and 10 bases lay between the germline ends. The CDR3 is 14 residues long. Germline CDR1 SGDLS, CDR2 YYNGEE. This TCR was sampled from a young man who received the YFV17D yellow fever vaccine. J is TRBJ1-1 and V is TRBV9; D is unresolved. The material sequenced was CD4+ T cells sorted from PBMCs, taken 5 days after the yellow fever booster vaccination. The DNA for the CDR3 is TGTGCCAGCAGCCGCAGTACCATGAACACTGAAGCTTTCTTT. It translates to CASSRSTMNTEAFF. Full variable domain (rest looked up from reference TRBV9 and TRBJ1-1): DSGVTQTPKHLITATGQRVTLRCSPRSGDLSVYWYQQSLDQGLQFLIQYYNGEERAKGNILERFSAQQFPDLHSELNLSSLELGDSALYFCASSRSTMNTEAFFGQGTRLTVV.